This T cell receptor (beta chain) was sequenced during a study of T cells expressing NK-cell markers. In the study overall: In sorted CD3+CD56+NKG2C+, CD3+CD56+NKG2C- and CD3+CD56-NKG2C+ T cells, TCR beta repertoires were obtained. Sequenced donors, eight in total, included seven who were HCMV-seropositive and one who was seronegative.

Study findings and constraints: Dominant NKG2C+ clonotypes were found to form about 1.0-7.5% of CD8+ T cells in over 5 donors.

CDR1 is LGHNA, CDR2 YSLEER, per germline. CDR3 length equals 15 residues. Beta-chain TCR cDNA was generated via 5'RACE template switching with UMIs. Each CDR3 protein gets one entry in TCRdb, which reprocessed the 5' RACE reads and gives no DNA. With roughly 300,000 distinct CDR3 sequences in the sample, the ten largest clones hold around 3.9%. As regards this clonotype: Its specificity is not known.

The rearrangement links TRBV4-3 to TRBJ1-6; TCRdb picks TRBD1, but there is no DNA to check that call. Sequenced: blood T cells: a sorted CD56 or NKG2C T cell subset, CD4+ or CD8+ T cells, or bulk PBMC T cells (not recorded which). This sequence originates from a woman aged 18 to 75 in good health. CDR3 region: CASSQRGQGNSPLHF.